This paragraph covers one TCR beta chain sequence. Its target is not known. MiXCR, applied by TCRdb to the reads, yields one record per CDR3 protein. The sample shows about a million distinct CDR3 sequences, under 40% of them seen only once. The entry originates in a study of T cell repertoires in cytomegalovirus infection. Study-wide context: The authors relied on CMV epitopes, both recently identified HLA-C-restricted and well-studied HLA-B-restricted. Signatures in public TCR beta sequences pointed to both CMV infection and matching HLA type.

Germline V gives CDR1 ENHRY, CDR2 SYGVKD. This CDR3 region has 13 residues. V lost 10 bases, J lost 3 bases, and 5 bases stayed unmatched. The clonotype comes from a human donor in good health (CMV status not recorded). Some clones in this sample may be carry-over from other donors' samples. The sequencing used cultured CD8+ T cells from PBMCs, collected from culture after CMV antigen stimulation. This rearrangement joins TRBV10-3 to TRBJ1-4; 7 bases agree with TRBD1. The CDR3: CATQGPPNEKLFF. The CDR3 DNA reads TGTGCCACACAGGGGCCCCCTAATGAAAAACTGTTTTTT.